This TCR beta chain was captured by sequencing in a study of blood T cell repertoires in COVID-19. Study in general: Samples taken during acute and convalescent COVID-19 were collected in the United States, Italy and Spain.

In the source study's methods: Researchers report that nucleated cell counts were estimated from reference gene primer amplification. Profiling relied on immunoSEQ multiplex PCR, and the TCRdb table lists in-frame clones only, not all of them. V, J and clone size reflect that table, while D and trimming were determined from the DNA. The sample contains roughly 350,000 clones, over 75% of which appear only once. CDR3 length: 11 residues. With 3 bases removed from V and 10 bases from J, the gap between germline ends came to 8 bases. Germline CDR1 SGDLS, CDR2 YYNGEE. This TCR derives from a woman in her forties or fifties with active or convalescent COVID-19. This chain uses TRBV9 with TRBJ2-1; D call uncertain. The sample taken for sequencing was peripheral blood. CDR3 protein: CASSDFEEQFF. The CDR3 nucleotides are TGTGCCAGCAGCGACTTCGAGGAGCAGTTCTTC. Complete variable domain (other parts from reference TRBV9 and TRBJ2-1): DSGVTQTPKHLITATGQRVTLRCSPRSGDLSVYWYQQSLDQGLQFLIQYYNGEERAKGNILERFSAQQFPDLHSELNLSSLELGDSALYFCASSDFEEQFFGPGTRLTVL.